What follows describes a single T cell receptor beta chain. It lacks a known antigen. Base qualities were left out, and no much larger clone turns up one base away. The meaning of the sample's treatment or condition label: approximately nine-day PBMC culture with coronavirus spike peptide pools or control peptides (ViraFEST assay). The study used the ViraFEST assay, which expanded antigen-specific T cells with peptide pools and then identified expanded clonotypes by TCR sequencing. The positive SARS-CoV-2 PCR tests of the convalescent patients were dated from March to December 2020, before the Alpha, Beta and Delta variants emerged in the United States. PBMCs were cultured at approximately 2 million per well in IMDM supplemented with roughly 5.2% human AB serum and about 10 IU/ml IL-2, with around 10 ug/ml peptide pools added. On days 3 and 7, half of the culture medium was replaced with fresh IL-2-containing medium. After about 11 days of culture, CD4+ T cells were isolated by negative selection using the EasySep CD4+ T cell isolation kit. Ficoll-Paque Plus gradient centrifugation was used to isolate PBMCs from whole blood, and the isolated PBMCs were then either used fresh or cryopreserved at -140C. Triplicate wells were generally used for each culture condition.

Receptors were amplified or captured by PCR. DNA from cultured CD4+ T cells was subjected to TCR sequencing with the Oncomine TCR Beta short-read assay at the Johns Hopkins FTIC core. The QIAamp micro DNA kit was used to extract genomic DNA from the cultured CD4+ T cells. Oncomine TCR Beta libraries made from cultured CD4+ T cells were pooled using unique dual indexes and sequenced on an Illumina iSeq 100. The original methods were these. Non-productive sequences were removed, and CDR3s that did not start with C, did not end with F or W, or were shorter than 7 amino acids were discarded. Antigen-specific clonotypes were identified using the MANAFEST web application through comparison of peptide-stimulated wells with reference and other culture wells. For a clone to be called positive, the clone needed an FDR below 0.05, an odds ratio above 5, and a productive frequency above 0.1% in at least two of three replicate wells. Cross-reactive clonotypes were defined as significantly expanded in both SARS-CoV-2 spike wells and at least one common cold coronavirus spike condition. Levenshtein distances (stringdist) and unrooted phylogenetic trees (ape) in R version 3.6.1 were used to assess CDR3 homology. The public reads were reprocessed in TCRdb via fastp at Q25 and MiXCR, keeping in-frame beta chains. Here each entry gathers all rows of one CDR3 protein and keeps the most common genes and DNA. The V and J calls were determined by TCRdb, not by the authors. The sample has some 13,000 distinct CDR3 sequences on record, roughly 30% of them singletons. The ten largest clones take up 12% of the sample.

The data stem from a study of vaccination and CD4 T cells after COVID-19 (dated by TCRdb to between 2021 and 2024). About the investigation overall: Convalescent patients had a positive SARS-CoV-2 result on nasal swab PCR, and of these patients, some 10 had mild disease and one had severe disease. The time from the second vaccine dose to post-vaccine blood sampling had a median of 72 days and ranged from about 12 to 250 days. Post-COVID blood samples were collected from convalescent patients a median of around 100 days after diagnosis, with a range of roughly 30 to 161 days. For stimulating the cultures, overlapping spike peptide pools were used, derived from SARS-CoV-2 as well as from the common cold coronaviruses HCoV-NL63, HCoV-OC43 and HCoV-229E. The convalescent cohort included six males and four females, with two Hispanic individuals, seven Caucasians, two Asians and one multiracial person. In approximately eleven COVID-19 convalescent patients and several infection-naive healthy vaccine recipients, the spike-specific CD4+ TCR repertoire before mRNA vaccination was compared with the repertoire after mRNA vaccination. Each participant got two doses of either the Pfizer-BioNTech BNT162b2 vaccine (n=8) or the Moderna mRNA-1273 vaccine (n=2). Control cultures received a CEFX viral epitope pool as the positive control, an HIV-1 Nef peptide pool as the negative control, or no peptide.

Points the paper makes about the study in general: Only a relatively small number of convalescent patients were included in the study, and early timepoints following natural infection were not analyzed. In convalescent patients, a median roughly 87% of post-vaccine SARS-CoV-2-reactive clones were detected only after vaccination, suggesting vaccine-specific priming. Of the vaccine-specific clones found in convalescent patients, nearly all (304 of 307) were mono-reactive for SARS-CoV-2 spike instead of being cross-reactive with common cold coronaviruses. The median number of SARS-CoV-2-reactive clonotypes rose from about 23 after infection to 38 after vaccination, but the change was not significant.

The source of this sequence is a human donor who had recovered from COVID-19. The sample consisted of CD4+ T cells from blood, cultured in vitro.

The nucleotide sequence is given as TGCGCCAGCAGTCGGGGGACAGGGGGCACAGATACGCAGTATTTT. This sequence encodes CASSRGTGGTDTQYF. Rearrangement joined TRBV23-1 to TRBJ2-3, with 10 middle bases fitting TRBD1. TRBV23-1 is treated as an ORF (open reading frame) with a function not yet certain. V loses 4 bases at its end and J loses 1 base; junction bases beyond the gene matches: 2. Including cysteine and phenylalanine, the CDR3 has 15 amino acids. Only the CDR3 DNA is retained, 45 bases long and in frame from the first base.